This TCR beta chain was identified in a study of shared clonotypes between healthy human individuals. Clones were sequenced by immunoSEQ multiplex PCR, and TCRdb holds only the in-frame ones, with some missing. Altogether 330,000 or so clones are present, roughly 70% being singletons, with the ten largest covering 10%. The CDR3 has 14 residues. V lost 2 bases to trimming and J lost 4 bases, with 12 bases between them. The germline V gene encodes CDR1 SGHNT and CDR2 YYREEE (reference sequence). The source is a young man in good health. Sequencing was carried out using memory CD4+ T cells sorted from blood. Subset meaning: CD45RA-negative fraction. The genes are TRBV5-4 and TRBJ1-1; possibly TRBD1 for D (6 bases). The CDR3 nucleotides read TGTGCCAGCAGCTTCGGGGGGGCGGGCACTGAAGCTTTCTTT. Amino acid sequence: CASSFGGAGTEAFF.